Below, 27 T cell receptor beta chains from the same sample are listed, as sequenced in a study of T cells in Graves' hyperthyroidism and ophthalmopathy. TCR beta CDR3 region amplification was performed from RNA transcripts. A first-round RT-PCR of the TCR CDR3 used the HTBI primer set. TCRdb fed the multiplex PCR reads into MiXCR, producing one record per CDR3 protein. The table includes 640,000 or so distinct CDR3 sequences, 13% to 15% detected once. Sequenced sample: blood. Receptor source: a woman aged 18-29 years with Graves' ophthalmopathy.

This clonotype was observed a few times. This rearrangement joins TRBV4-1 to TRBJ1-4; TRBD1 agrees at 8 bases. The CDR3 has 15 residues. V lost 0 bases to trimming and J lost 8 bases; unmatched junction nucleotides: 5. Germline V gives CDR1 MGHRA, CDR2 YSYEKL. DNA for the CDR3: TGCGCCAGCAGCCAAGATACAGGGACAGGCGAAAAACTGTTTTTT. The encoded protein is CASSQDTGTGEKLFF.

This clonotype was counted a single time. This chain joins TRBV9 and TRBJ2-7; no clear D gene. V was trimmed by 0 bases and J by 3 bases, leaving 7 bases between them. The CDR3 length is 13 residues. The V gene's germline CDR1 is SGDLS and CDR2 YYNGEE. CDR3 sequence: CASSVELGYEQYF. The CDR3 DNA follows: TGTGCCAGCAGCGTAGAACTGGGCTACGAGCAGTACTTC.

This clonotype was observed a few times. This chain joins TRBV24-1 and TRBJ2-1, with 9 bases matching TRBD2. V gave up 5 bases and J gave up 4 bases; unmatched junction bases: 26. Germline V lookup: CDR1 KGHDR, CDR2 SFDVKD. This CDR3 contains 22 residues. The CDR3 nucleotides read TGTGCCACCAGTGTAAGAAGCGGGCGCGAGTTAAAGCGGGAGGTTGGTTACAATGAGCAGTTCTTC. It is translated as CATSVRSGRELKREVGYNEQFF.

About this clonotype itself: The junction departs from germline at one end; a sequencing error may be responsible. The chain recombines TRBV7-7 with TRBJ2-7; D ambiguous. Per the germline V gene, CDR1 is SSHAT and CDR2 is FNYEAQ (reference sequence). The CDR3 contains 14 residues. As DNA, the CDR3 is TGTGCTAGCAGCTTAGAGCACAACTCCTACGAGCAGTACTTC. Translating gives CASSLEHNSYEQYF.

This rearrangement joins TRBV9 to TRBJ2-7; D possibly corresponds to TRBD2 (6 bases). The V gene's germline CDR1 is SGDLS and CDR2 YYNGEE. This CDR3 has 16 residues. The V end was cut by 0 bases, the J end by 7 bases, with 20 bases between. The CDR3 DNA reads TGTGCCAGCAGCGTAGAGTGGAGCGGGCCCGCCGGTGAGCAGTACTTC. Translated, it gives CASSVEWSGPAGEQYF.

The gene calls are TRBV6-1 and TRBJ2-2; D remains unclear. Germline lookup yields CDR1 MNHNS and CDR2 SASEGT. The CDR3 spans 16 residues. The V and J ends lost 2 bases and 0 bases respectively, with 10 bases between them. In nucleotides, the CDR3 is TGTGCCAGCAGTGAAATCGGGCATCCGAACACCGGGGAGCTGTTTTTT. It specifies CASSEIGHPNTGELFF.

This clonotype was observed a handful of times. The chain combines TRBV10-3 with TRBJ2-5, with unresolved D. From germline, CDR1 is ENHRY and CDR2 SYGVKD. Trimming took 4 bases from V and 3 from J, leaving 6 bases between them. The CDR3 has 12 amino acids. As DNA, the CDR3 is TGTGCCATCAGTGGTAGGGAAGAGACCCAGTACTTC. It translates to CAISGREETQYF.

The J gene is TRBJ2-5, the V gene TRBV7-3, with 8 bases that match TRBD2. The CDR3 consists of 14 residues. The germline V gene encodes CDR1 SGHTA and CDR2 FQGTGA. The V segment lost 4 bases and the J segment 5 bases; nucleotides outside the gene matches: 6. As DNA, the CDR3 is TGTGCCAGCAGCTCCCCCGGGAGGGCCGAGACCCAGTACTTC. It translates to CASSSPGRAETQYF. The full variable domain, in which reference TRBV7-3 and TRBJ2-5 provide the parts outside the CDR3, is GAGVSQTPSNKVTEKGKYVELRCDPISGHTALYWYRQSLGQGPEFLIYFQGTGAADDSGLPNDRFFAVRPEGSVSTLKIQRTERGDSAVYLCASSSPGRAETQYFGPGTRLLVL.

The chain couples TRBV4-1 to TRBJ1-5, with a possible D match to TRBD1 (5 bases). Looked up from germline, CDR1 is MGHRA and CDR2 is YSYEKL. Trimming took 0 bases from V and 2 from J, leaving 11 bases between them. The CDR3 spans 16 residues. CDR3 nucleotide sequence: TGCGCCAGCAGCCAAGATCAGGGTTGGGGCAATCAGCCCCAGCATTTT. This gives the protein CASSQDQGWGNQPQHF.

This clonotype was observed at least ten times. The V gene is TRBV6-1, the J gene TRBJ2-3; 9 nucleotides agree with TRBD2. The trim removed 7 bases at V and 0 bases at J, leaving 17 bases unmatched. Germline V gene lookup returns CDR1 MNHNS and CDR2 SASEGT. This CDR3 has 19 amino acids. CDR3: CASTPPSGRPNSSTDTQYF. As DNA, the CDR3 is TGTGCCAGCACCCCCCCGAGCGGGAGGCCTAACTCAAGCACAGATACGCAGTATTTT.

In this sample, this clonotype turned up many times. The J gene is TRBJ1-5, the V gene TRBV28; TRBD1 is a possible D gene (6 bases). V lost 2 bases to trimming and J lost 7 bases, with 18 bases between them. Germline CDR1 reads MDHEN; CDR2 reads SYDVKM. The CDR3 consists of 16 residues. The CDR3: CASSLIRGARGQPQHF. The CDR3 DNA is TGTGCCAGCAGTTTAATACGGGGGGCCCGGGGGCAGCCCCAGCATTTT.

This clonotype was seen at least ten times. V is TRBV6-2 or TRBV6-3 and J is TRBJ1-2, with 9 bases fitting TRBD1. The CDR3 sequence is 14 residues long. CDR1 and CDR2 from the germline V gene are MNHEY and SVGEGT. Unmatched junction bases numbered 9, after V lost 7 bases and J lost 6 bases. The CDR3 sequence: CASTYRDRADGYTF. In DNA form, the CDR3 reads TGTGCCAGCACCTACCGGGACAGGGCCGATGGCTACACCTTC.

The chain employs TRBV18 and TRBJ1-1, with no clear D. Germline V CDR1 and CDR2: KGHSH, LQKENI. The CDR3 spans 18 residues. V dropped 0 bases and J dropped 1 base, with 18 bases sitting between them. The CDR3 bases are TGTGCCAGCTCACCACCAGGGTCTACTCCCGACGCGAACACTGAAGCTTTCTTT. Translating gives CASSPPGSTPDANTEAFF.

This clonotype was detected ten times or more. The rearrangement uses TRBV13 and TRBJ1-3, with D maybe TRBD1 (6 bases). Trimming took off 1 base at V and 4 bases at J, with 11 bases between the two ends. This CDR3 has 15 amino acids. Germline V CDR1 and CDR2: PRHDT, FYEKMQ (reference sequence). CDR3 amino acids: CASSLEGVSGNTIYF. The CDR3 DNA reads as TGTGCCAGCAGCTTAGAGGGGGTCTCCGGAAACACCATATATTTT.

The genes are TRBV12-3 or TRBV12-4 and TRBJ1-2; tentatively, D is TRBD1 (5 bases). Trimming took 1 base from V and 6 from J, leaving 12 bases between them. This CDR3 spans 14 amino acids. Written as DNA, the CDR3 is TGTGCCAGCAGTTTAGGGGGCGCGATTCATGGCTACACCTTC. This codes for CASSLGGAIHGYTF.

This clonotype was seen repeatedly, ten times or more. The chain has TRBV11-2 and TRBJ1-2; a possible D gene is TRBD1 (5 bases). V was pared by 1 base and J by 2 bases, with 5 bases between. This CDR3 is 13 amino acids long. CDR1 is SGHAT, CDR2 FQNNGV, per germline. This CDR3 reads CASSLGTNYGYTF. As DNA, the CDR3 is TGTGCCAGCAGCTTAGGGACAAACTATGGCTACACCTTC.

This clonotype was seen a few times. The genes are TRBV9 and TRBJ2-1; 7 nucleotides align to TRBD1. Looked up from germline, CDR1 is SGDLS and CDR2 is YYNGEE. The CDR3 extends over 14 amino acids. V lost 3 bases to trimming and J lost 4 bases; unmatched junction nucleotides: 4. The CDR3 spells CASSDGTDYNEQFF. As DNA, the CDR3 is TGTGCCAGCAGCGACGGGACAGATTACAATGAGCAGTTCTTC.

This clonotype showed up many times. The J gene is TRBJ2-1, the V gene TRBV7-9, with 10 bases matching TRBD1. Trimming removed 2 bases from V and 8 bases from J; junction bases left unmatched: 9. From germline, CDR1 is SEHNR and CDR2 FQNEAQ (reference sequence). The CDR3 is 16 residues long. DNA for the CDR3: TGTGCCAGCAGCTTAAGCCGGGACAGGGGTGTGTATGAGCAGTTCTTC. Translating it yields CASSLSRDRGVYEQFF.

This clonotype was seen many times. The CDR3 DNA is TGTGCCAGCAGCTTGTACAGCAAACTGAACACTGAAGCTTTCTTT. Its protein is CASSLYSKLNTEAFF. The chain combines TRBV5-5 with TRBJ1-1; D not resolved. Trimming cost V 1 base and J 0 bases, with 10 bases left between them. Germline V lookup: CDR1 SGHKS, CDR2 YYEKEE (reference sequence). This CDR3 comprises 15 residues.

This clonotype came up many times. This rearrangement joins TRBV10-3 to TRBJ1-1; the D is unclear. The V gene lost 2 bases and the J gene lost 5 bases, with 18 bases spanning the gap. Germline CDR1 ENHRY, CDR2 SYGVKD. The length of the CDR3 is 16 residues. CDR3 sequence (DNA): TGTGCCATCAGTGAGGGTATTCCGGGGAGGGAGACTGAAGCTTTCTTT. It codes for CAISEGIPGRETEAFF.

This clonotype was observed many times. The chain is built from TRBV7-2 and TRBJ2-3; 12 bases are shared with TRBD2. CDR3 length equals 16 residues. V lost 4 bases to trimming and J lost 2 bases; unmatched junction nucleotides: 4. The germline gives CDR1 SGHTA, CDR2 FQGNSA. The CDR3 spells CASSSGTSGPTDTQYF. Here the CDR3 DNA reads TGTGCCAGCAGCTCCGGGACTAGCGGGCCCACAGATACGCAGTATTTT.

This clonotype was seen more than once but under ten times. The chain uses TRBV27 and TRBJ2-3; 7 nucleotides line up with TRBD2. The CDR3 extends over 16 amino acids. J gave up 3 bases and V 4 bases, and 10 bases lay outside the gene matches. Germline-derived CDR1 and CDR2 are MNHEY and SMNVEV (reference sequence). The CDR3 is CASSYPLGGVTDTQYF. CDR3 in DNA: TGTGCCAGCAGTTACCCTCTGGGGGGGGTAACAGATACGCAGTATTTT.

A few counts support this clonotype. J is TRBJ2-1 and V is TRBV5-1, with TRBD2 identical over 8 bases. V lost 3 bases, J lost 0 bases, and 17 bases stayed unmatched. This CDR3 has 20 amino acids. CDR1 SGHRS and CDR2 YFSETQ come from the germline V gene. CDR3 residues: CASSSPGVAGPFSSYNEQFF. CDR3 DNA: TGCGCCAGCAGCTCGCCGGGAGTAGCGGGGCCCTTCAGCTCCTACAATGAGCAGTTCTTC.

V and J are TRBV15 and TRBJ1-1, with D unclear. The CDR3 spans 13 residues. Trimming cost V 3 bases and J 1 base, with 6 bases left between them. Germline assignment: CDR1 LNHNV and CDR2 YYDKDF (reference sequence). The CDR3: CATSSRENTEAFF. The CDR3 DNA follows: TGTGCCACCAGCAGCCGTGAGAACACTGAAGCTTTCTTT. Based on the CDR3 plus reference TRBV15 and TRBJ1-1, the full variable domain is DAMVIQNPRYQVTQFGKPVTLSCSQTLNHNVMYWYQQKSSQAPKLLFHYYDKDFNNEADTPDNFQSRRPNTSFCFLDIRSPGLGDTAMYLCATSSRENTEAFFGQGTRLTVV.

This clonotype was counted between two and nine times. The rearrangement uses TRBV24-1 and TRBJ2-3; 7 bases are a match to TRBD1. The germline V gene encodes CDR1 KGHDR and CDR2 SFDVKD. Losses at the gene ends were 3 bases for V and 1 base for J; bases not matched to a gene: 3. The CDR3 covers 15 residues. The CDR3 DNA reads TGTGCCACCAGTGATCAAGGGACAGGCACAGATACGCAGTATTTT. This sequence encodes CATSDQGTGTDTQYF.

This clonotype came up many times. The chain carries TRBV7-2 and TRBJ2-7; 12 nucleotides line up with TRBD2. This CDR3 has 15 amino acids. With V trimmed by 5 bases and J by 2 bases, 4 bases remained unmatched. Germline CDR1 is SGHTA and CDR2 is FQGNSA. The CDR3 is CASSELAGGAYEQYF. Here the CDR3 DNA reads TGTGCCAGCAGCGAACTAGCGGGAGGTGCCTACGAGCAGTACTTC.

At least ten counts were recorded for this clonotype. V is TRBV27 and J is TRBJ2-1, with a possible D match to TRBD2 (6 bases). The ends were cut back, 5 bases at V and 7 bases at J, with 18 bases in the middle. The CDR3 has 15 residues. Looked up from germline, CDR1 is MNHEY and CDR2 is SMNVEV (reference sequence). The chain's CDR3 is CASSTFVPSVNEQFF. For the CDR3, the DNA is TGTGCCAGCAGTACTTTCGTGCCTAGCGTTAATGAGCAGTTCTTC.